This entry lists 22 T cell receptor beta chains sequenced from one sample in a study of response to subunit inactivated influenza vaccine. One entry per CDR3 protein, called by TCRdb with MiXCR from the RT-PCR reads. This sample has around 790,000 distinct CDR3 sequences; over 20% occur once, and the top ten carry 9.5% to 13%. Sequenced material: PBMCs from blood, taken less than 6 days after vaccination. Receptors originate from a man aged 50-59 years who received an inactivated influenza vaccine.

In this sample, this clonotype turned up many times. The rearrangement uses TRBV20-1 and TRBJ1-5; TRBD1 aligns across 9 bases. Germline V gene data show CDR1 as DFQATT and CDR2 as SNEGSKA (reference sequence). The ends lost 2 bases at V and 0 bases at J; junction bases unmatched: 20. CDR3 length: 21 residues. The CDR3 loop is CSARIGQGSWLRRNSNQPQHF. The DNA of the CDR3 is TGCAGTGCTAGAATCGGACAGGGGTCATGGTTACGCAGAAATAGCAATCAGCCCCAGCATTTT.

The rearrangement joins TRBV7-2 to TRBJ2-2; D is possibly TRBD2 (5 bases). The length of the CDR3 is 15 residues. Trimming removed 2 bases from V and 4 bases from J, with 11 bases in between. Germline V gene data show CDR1 as SGHTA and CDR2 as FQGNSA. This CDR3 reads CASSLWGEGTGELFF. The CDR3 nucleotides read TGTGCCAGCAGCTTATGGGGTGAGGGCACCGGGGAGCTGTTTTTT.

This chain connects TRBV5-6 to TRBJ2-7; D unclear. CDR1 and CDR2 from the germline V gene are SGHDT and YYEEEE. This CDR3 spans 13 amino acids. V lost 1 base and J lost 10, with 15 bases in between. The CDR3 is CASSLRSPRIQYF. Here the CDR3 DNA reads TGTGCCAGCAGCTTGCGGAGCCCAAGAATACAGTACTTC.

In its sample, this clonotype was seen a few times. This chain uses TRBV7-2 with TRBJ2-5, with TRBD2 matching over 13 bases. Trimming took 2 bases from V and 5 from J; bases not matched to a gene: 8. CDR3 length: 17 residues. Germline CDR1 reads SGHTA; CDR2 reads FQGNSA. The CDR3 spells CASSLQRTSGRSETQYF. The CDR3 DNA sequence: TGTGCCAGCAGCTTACAAAGGACTAGCGGGAGAAGTGAGACCCAGTACTTC.

There are a few counts of this clonotype. The chain combines TRBV10-3 with TRBJ1-1, with 7 bases that match TRBD1. The germline gives CDR1 ENHRY, CDR2 SYGVKD. This CDR3 is 13 amino acids long. With 6 bases clipped from V and 8 bases from J, the junction kept 9 bases outside the gene matches. This CDR3 reads CAISEERDSEAFF. CDR3 nucleotide sequence: TGTGCCATCAGCGAGGAGAGGGACAGCGAAGCTTTCTTT.

The gene calls are TRBV20-1 and TRBJ2-5; 7 bases match TRBD2. This CDR3 is built from 12 residues. V was pared by 5 bases and J by 4 bases, with 4 bases of the junction left unmatched. Germline loops: CDR1 DFQATT, CDR2 SNEGSKA (reference sequence). CDR3 region: CSAQRGGETQYF. As DNA, the CDR3 is TGCAGTGCTCAGCGGGGTGGAGAGACCCAGTACTTC.

The rearrangement joins TRBV24-1 to TRBJ2-1; 10 nucleotides agree with TRBD1. Germline V gene data show CDR1 as KGHDR and CDR2 as SFDVKD. This CDR3 has 17 residues. Trimming at V came to 5 bases and at J to 3 bases, leaving 9 bases not matched to a gene. This CDR3 is CATSALTGGGFYNEQFF. The CDR3 DNA reads TGTGCCACCAGTGCCTTGACAGGGGGCGGTTTCTACAATGAGCAGTTCTTC.

A few counts support this clonotype. The chain has TRBV7-8 and TRBJ2-5, with D maybe TRBD2 (6 bases). Germline CDR1 and CDR2: SGHVS and FQNEAQ. Trimming took 3 bases from V and 5 from J, leaving 13 bases between them. This CDR3 spans 14 amino acids. The CDR3 loop is CASSFNTRGETQYF. CDR3 coding DNA: TGTGCCAGCAGCTTCAACACGCGGGGTGAGACCCAGTACTTC.

The chain joins TRBV6-5 to TRBJ2-1; TRBD2 aligns across 8 bases. The germline CDR1 and CDR2 sequences are MNHEY and SVGAGI. V lost 0 bases and J lost 6; bases outside the gene matches: 4. This CDR3 is built from 15 residues. The CDR3 region has the DNA TGTGCCAGCAGTTACTCGACTAGCGTGATCAATGAGCAGTTCTTC. Translating gives CASSYSTSVINEQFF.

This clonotype turned up a few times. CDR3 DNA sequence: TGCGCCAGCAGCCAACTTCCGAGCTCCTACGAGCAGTACTTC. It translates to CASSQLPSSYEQYF. This rearrangement joins TRBV4-3 to TRBJ2-7, with D uncertain. V was shortened by 2 bases and J by 0 bases, with 8 bases between the two germline ends. Germline CDR1 reads LGHNA; CDR2 reads YSLEER. The CDR3 covers 14 residues.

The chain recombines TRBV6-1 with TRBJ2-2; the D gene is possibly TRBD1 (6 bases). Germline CDR1 MNHNS, CDR2 SASEGT. This CDR3 region has 13 residues. Trimming left V 8 bases short and J 1 base short, with 8 bases between. The CDR3 here is CASLDRNTGELFF. The CDR3 nucleotides are TGTGCCAGCCTGGACAGGAACACCGGGGAGCTGTTTTTT.

This clonotype was counted a few times. The chain joins TRBV5-6 to TRBJ2-5, with TRBD1 matching 10 bases. V dropped 4 bases and J dropped 2; count of bases not matched to a gene: 8. The germline V gene encodes CDR1 SGHDT and CDR2 YYEEEE. The CDR3 extends over 16 amino acids. DNA for the CDR3: TGTGCCAGCAGCGGATGGGACAGGGGAAGACAAGAGACCCAGTACTTC. Translating it yields CASSGWDRGRQETQYF.

This chain joins TRBV11-2 and TRBJ2-2, with D uncertain. Per the germline V gene, CDR1 is SGHAT and CDR2 is FQNNGV. V lost 2 bases to trimming and J lost 3 bases, with 7 bases between them. The CDR3 loop spans 14 amino acids. CDR3 in DNA: TGTGCCAGCAGCTTACAAATAGACACCGGGGAGCTGTTTTTT. Translated, it gives CASSLQIDTGELFF. Drawing the rest from reference TRBV11-2 and TRBJ2-2, the complete variable domain is EAGVAQSPRYKIIEKRQSVAFWCNPISGHATLYWYQQILGQGPKLLIQFQNNGVVDDSQLPKDRFSAERLKGVDSTLKIQPAKLEDSAVYLCASSLQIDTGELFFGEGSRLTVL.

A few counts support this clonotype. The CDR3 protein is CASSFDGTGLSGANVLTF. The CDR3 DNA sequence: TGTGCCAGCTCCTTTGATGGGACAGGACTCTCTGGGGCCAACGTCCTGACTTTC. V and J are TRBV11-2 and TRBJ2-6, with 8 bases aligning to TRBD1. V dropped 8 bases and J dropped 0; count of bases not matched to a gene: 12. This CDR3 contains 18 residues. Germline lookup yields CDR1 SGHAT and CDR2 FQNNGV. Combining the CDR3 with reference TRBV11-2 and TRBJ2-6 gives the whole variable domain EAGVAQSPRYKIIEKRQSVAFWCNPISGHATLYWYQQILGQGPKLLIQFQNNGVVDDSQLPKDRFSAERLKGVDSTLKIQPAKLEDSAVYLCASSFDGTGLSGANVLTFGAGSRLTVL.

This clonotype was picked up a small number of times. The rearrangement joins TRBV12-3 or TRBV12-4 to TRBJ2-1; 9 bases match TRBD1. The CDR3 length is 13 residues. V dropped 10 bases and J dropped 5; count of bases not matched to a gene: 6. The CDR3 protein is CATDRGSNNEQFF. The CDR3 DNA is TGTGCCACCGACAGGGGGAGCAACAATGAGCAGTTCTTC.

This clonotype was found a few times. The chain has TRBV20-1 and TRBJ2-1; D is possibly TRBD1 or TRBD2 (5 bases each). This CDR3 region has 13 residues. Germline CDR1 and CDR2: DFQATT and SNEGSKA (reference sequence). V was trimmed by 3 bases and J by 9 bases, leaving 15 bases between them. The CDR3 is CSARGPLLSEQFF. CDR3 DNA: TGCAGTGCTAGGGGACCCCTTCTGAGTGAGCAGTTCTTC.

In its sample, this clonotype was seen a few times. The genes are TRBV20-1 and TRBJ2-1, with 8 bases lining up with TRBD1. Trimming removed 3 bases from V and 3 bases from J; junction bases left unmatched: 7. Per the germline V gene, CDR1 is DFQATT and CDR2 is SNEGSKA (reference sequence). The CDR3 spans 15 residues. This CDR3 is CSASTGQAFYNEQFF. The CDR3 DNA follows: TGCAGTGCTAGTACGGGACAGGCCTTCTACAATGAGCAGTTCTTC.

This clonotype was observed a handful of times. V is TRBV10-3 and J is TRBJ2-3; 7 nucleotides agree with TRBD2. V shed 8 bases and J 0 bases; nucleotides not matched to a gene: 5. Looked up from germline, CDR1 is ENHRY and CDR2 is SYGVKD. This CDR3 contains 14 residues. In DNA, the CDR3 is TGTGCCATCGCAACGCGGGGGAGCACAGATACGCAGTATTTT. Amino acids: CAIATRGSTDTQYF.

J is TRBJ2-7 and V is TRBV6-2 or TRBV6-3; tentative D call: TRBD2 (5 bases). The V gene's germline CDR1 is MNHEY and CDR2 SVGEGT. The CDR3 totals 13 residues. The V end was cut by 5 bases, the J end by 9 bases, with 17 bases between. The CDR3 is CASSGGRSTVQYF. As DNA, the CDR3 is TGTGCCAGCAGTGGAGGACGGTCCACGGTGCAGTACTTC.

The gene calls are TRBV12-3 or TRBV12-4 and TRBJ2-4, with 15 positions matching TRBD2. This CDR3 has 15 residues. After removal of 6 bases from V and 7 bases from J, the junction contained 4 bases not matched to a gene. This chain's CDR3 is CASRGTSGRSNIQYF. CDR3 coding DNA: TGTGCCAGCAGGGGGACTAGCGGGAGGTCGAACATTCAGTACTTC.

This clonotype has a count of ten or more. This chain links TRBV20-1 with TRBJ1-2; TRBD1 aligns across 8 bases. Per the germline V gene, CDR1 is DFQATT and CDR2 is SNEGSKA (reference sequence). The CDR3 runs to 14 residues. With 1 base clipped from V and 8 bases from J, the junction kept 9 bases outside the gene matches. CDR3 bases: TGCAGTGCTAGAGCACCCCAGGGGGCAGGAGGCTACACCTTC. Protein product: CSARAPQGAGGYTF.

CDR3 DNA: TGTGCCAGCTCACCCCCTATGGGGAACACTGAAGCTTTCTTT. It specifies CASSPPMGNTEAFF. V is TRBV18 and J is TRBJ1-1; no reliable D call. V was shortened by 3 bases and J by 1 base, with 9 bases between the two germline ends. Germline loops: CDR1 KGHSH, CDR2 LQKENI. The CDR3 sequence is 14 residues long.